This TCR beta chain was sequenced for a study of blood T cell repertoires in COVID-19. On the study more broadly: The United States, Italy and Spain were the sources of the acute and convalescent COVID-19 samples. The cDNA or gDNA used as material had been derived from T cells, B-cell-depleted T cells, or PBMCs.

Cohorts were assigned according to the clinical history that participants reported. There are 15 residues in the CDR3. V lost 0 bases to trimming and J lost 3 bases; unmatched junction nucleotides: 3. Germline CDR1 and CDR2: SGHRS and YFSETQ. Authors' methods: From reference gene primer amplification, estimates of nucleated cell counts were derived. TCRdb's copy holds only in-frame clones and misses some; the assay was immunoSEQ multiplex PCR. From that table come the V and J calls and clone size; the DNA was used to work out D and trimming. Of 180,000 or so clones in the sample, roughly 87% were seen once.

V is TRBV5-1 and J is TRBJ1-5; TRBD1 agrees at 7 bases. Input material: PBMCs or T cells enriched from blood (not recorded which). The sequence was obtained from a human donor with acute COVID-19. The donor label of this sample is uncertain. CDR3 protein: CASSLVGQPNQPQHF. CDR3 coding DNA: TGCGCCAGCAGCTTGGTGGGACAGCCCAATCAGCCCCAGCATTTT.